This TCR beta chain was sequenced during a study of blood T cell repertoires in COVID-19. The method was immunoSEQ multiplex PCR; TCRdb's version includes in-frame clones alone and lacks a portion of them. The sample includes about 29,000 clones, over 70% of them seen just once. CDR1 is SGHRS and CDR2 is YFSETQ in the germline V gene. V was shortened by 6 bases and J by 2 bases, with 17 bases between the two germline ends. The CDR3 covers 15 residues. This TCR was sampled from a woman in her 70s with active or convalescent COVID-19. The sequencing input was peripheral blood. The V gene is TRBV5-1, the J gene TRBJ2-5, with D perhaps TRBD1 (6 bases). CDR3 coding DNA: TGCGCCAGCACCCAGGGTTTAGGGACACAAGAGACCCAGTACTTC. This codes for CASTQGLGTQETQYF. The full variable domain, with the rest looked up from reference TRBV5-1 and TRBJ2-5, is KAGVTQTPRYLIKTRGQQVTLSCSPISGHRSVSWYQQTPGQGLQFLFEYFSETQRNKGNFPGRFSGRQFSNSRSEMNVSTLELGDSALYLCASTQGLGTQETQYFGPGTRLLVL.